This T cell receptor (beta chain) emerged from a study of immune evolution from preneoplasia to lung adenocarcinoma. Study-level findings and limits: Clonality was highest in normal lung, lower in later-stage lesions apparently. Normal lung had the highest top T cell clone frequencies.

This clone was seen a single time. Its antigen remains unknown. Patients had resection in Japan or China between about 2014 and 2018. TCRdb's table, derived via immunoSEQ multiplex PCR, lists solely in-frame clones and lacks some. The sample yields about 3,600 clones, around 80% seen once. V was clipped by 1 base and J by 2 bases, with 9 bases between them. Per germline, CDR1 LNHNV and CDR2 YYDKDF (reference sequence). This CDR3 is 14 amino acids long. This TCR was sampled from a person aged 65-85 years with lung adenocarcinoma. This rearrangement joins TRBV15 to TRBJ2-7; the D gene is possibly TRBD2 (6 bases). The sequenced sample consisted of FFPE adjacent normal lung tissue. The CDR3 loop reads CATSRGGAPYEQYF. The CDR3 region has the DNA TGTGCCACCAGCAGAGGCGGGGCCCCCTACGAGCAGTACTTC.